This TCR beta chain came from a study of T cell responses to AZD1222 COVID-19 vaccine. Study findings and constraints: Baseline serology detected seropositivity in only 6 or 7 AZD1222 recipients. Possibly, clonal diversity was underestimated; donors were largely white British and included more females.

On this clone itself: What it binds is not known.

TCRdb's table, derived via immunoSEQ multiplex PCR, lists solely in-frame clones and lacks some. Of 85,000 to 100,000 clones listed, 78% are singletons. The receptor was isolated from an adult in good health. The specimen comprised peripheral blood, sampled on day 0 of AZD1222 vaccination.

This chain's CDR3 is CASSLGQAHEQYF. CDR3 bases: TGTGCCAGCAGCCTCGGACAGGCCCACGAGCAGTACTTC. The rearrangement links TRBV3-1 (or the pseudogene TRBV3-2) to TRBJ2-7; 7 positions match TRBD1. The CDR3 sequence is 13 residues long. J gave up 5 bases and V 4 bases, and 5 bases lay outside the gene matches. Germline CDR1 is LGHDT and CDR2 is YNNKEL (reference sequence).